Listed below are T cell receptor beta chains from one sample, sequenced in a study of cytomegalovirus exposure and HLA in healthy donors. Method: immunoSEQ multiplex PCR; TCRdb's copy keeps in-frame clones and lacks some. This repertoire shows over 130,000 clones, approximately 84% found once; its top ten account for roughly 1.4%. The sequenced sample consisted of PBMCs. Receptors were obtained from a man aged 30 to 45 in good health and CMV-seropositive. Both conserved end residues are part of each CDR3. A D gene is named only where the DNA matches it firmly. The size field is filled for only some rows; it gives once, few, many or a size class.

cdr3_nt cdr3_aa d_call j_call v_call clone_size
TGTGCCAGTAGTTTAACAGGGGGCCTGAACACTGAAGCTTTCTTT CASSLTGGLNTEAFF TRBD1 TRBJ1-1 TRBV19 .
TGTGCCAGCAGCCGGGGAGGGGGTCCCGAGGACTACGAGCAGTACTTC CASSRGGGPEDYEQYF . TRBJ2-7 TRBV5-5 .
TGTGCCAGCAGTTACGGTCGGGGTACATACGAGCAGTACTTC CASSYGRGTYEQYF . TRBJ2-7 TRBV6-6 .
TGTGCCAGCAGTTACGAGGGGGCAAGTGGAAACACCATATATTTT CASSYEGASGNTIYF TRBD1 TRBJ1-3 TRBV6-5 .
TGTGCCAGCAGCTTAGCAGGGGGCAGGGGTGAAAAACTGTTTTTT CASSLAGGRGEKLFF TRBD1 TRBJ1-4 TRBV7-2 .
TGTGCCAGCAGCCTGGACAGGGGGACTAGCGGGATTGACGAGCAGTACTTC CASSLDRGTSGIDEQYF TRBD2 TRBJ2-7 TRBV5-4 .
TGCGCCAGCAGCTCAACGGGGAATAGGGGGTATGGCTACACCTTC CASSSTGNRGYGYTF . TRBJ1-2 TRBV5-1 medium-sized
TGTGCCAGTTGGGACAGAGGGAACACTGAAGCTTTCTTT CASWDRGNTEAFF TRBD1 TRBJ1-1 TRBV19 few
TGTGCCACCAGCAGAGGGACAGGGGAAACAGATACGCAGTATTTT CATSRGTGETDTQYF TRBD1 TRBJ2-3 TRBV15 .
TGTGCCAGCAGCCCCCACAGGAATTCACCCCTCCACTTT CASSPHRNSPLHF . TRBJ1-6 TRBV5-6 .